The rows below give T cell receptor beta chains drawn from one sample of a study of CD8+CD57+ T cells in acquired aplastic anemia. TCRdb reprocessed the reads via MiXCR and lists one record per CDR3 protein. The table has 150,000 to 200,000 distinct CDR3 sequences, under 50% seen once. Specimen: sorted CD4+, CD8+, or CD8+CD57+ T cells (not recorded which) from PBMCs. These receptors all come from a human donor with aplastic anemia. Both conserved end residues are part of each CDR3. Each record gives: J gene, V gene, clone size, D gene, CDR3 DNA, CDR3 protein. D genes are given only for firm matches. Part of the rows lack a size; the others show once, few, many or a class for expanded clones.

TRBJ2-2	TRBV7-2	many	TRBD1	TGTGCCAGCAGCTTGACAGGGGGCCCCGGGGAGCTGTTTTTT	CASSLTGGPGELFF
TRBJ1-4	TRBV6-1	NA	NA	TGTGCCAGCAGGCGACCGGGATCCCCAACTAATGAAAAACTGTTTTTT	CASRRPGSPTNEKLFF
TRBJ2-5	TRBV10-3	NA	NA	TGTGCCACCTCAGGGGGGGGAGAGACCCAGTACTTC	CATSGGGETQYF
TRBJ2-1	TRBV5-1	many	NA	TGCGCCAGCAGCTTGGAGTTCTTGGCCTGGGACAATGAGCAGTTCTTC	CASSLEFLAWDNEQFF
TRBJ2-1	TRBV27	few	NA	TGTGCCAGCAGCCCGAAAAGGTTCTTC	CASSPKRFF
TRBJ2-5	TRBV10-3	NA	TRBD1	TGTGCCAGCAGTGGACAGGGCCCTTGGGAGACCCAGTACTTC	CASSGQGPWETQYF
TRBJ2-3	TRBV9	few	NA	TGTGCCAGCAGCGAAGCTACAGCTACACGCACAGATACGCAGTATTTT	CASSEATATRTDTQYF
TRBJ2-2	TRBV7-7	NA	NA	TGTGCCAGCAGTCAAACCGGGGAGCTGTTTTTT	CASSQTGELFF
TRBJ1-4	TRBV9	many	TRBD1	TGTGCCAGCAGCGACCTACAGGGGCCTAATGAAAAACTGTTTTTT	CASSDLQGPNEKLFF
TRBJ2-3	TRBV14	NA	NA	TGTGCCAGCAGCTATGCCGGGACCTATTCCGGAGATACGCAGTATTTT	CASSYAGTYSGDTQYF
TRBJ2-1	TRBV5-5	many	TRBD2	TGTGCCAGCAGCATGGGACTAGCGGGACGCAATGAGCAGTTCTTC	CASSMGLAGRNEQFF
TRBJ2-2	TRBV7-9	NA	NA	TGTGCCAGCGGGGGTATGGCCGGGGAGCTGTTTTTT	CASGGMAGELFF
TRBJ2-5	TRBV29-1	NA	NA	TGCAGCGTTCTTCGTCCAGGGCGGGAACCGGAGACCCAGTACTTC	CSVLRPGREPETQYF
TRBJ1-1	TRBV11-2	NA	TRBD1	TGTGCCAGCAGGGGGACAGGGGTCGAAGCTTTCTTT	CASRGTGVEAFF
TRBJ2-5	TRBV5-6	NA	NA	TGTGCCAGCAGGAAACGTCCTATTGAGACCCAGTACTTC	CASRKRPIETQYF
TRBJ2-5	TRBV29-1	NA	TRBD1	TGCAGCGGTAGCCAGACAGGGGGAGAGACCCAGTACTTC	CSGSQTGGETQYF
TRBJ1-5	TRBV9	many	TRBD1	TGTGCCAGCAGCGCTGGACAGGGGTGGCAGCCCCAGCATTTT	CASSAGQGWQPQHF
TRBJ1-6	TRBV4-2	NA	NA	TGTGCCAGCAGCCAAGATCGAGGGAGCTCCTATAATTCACCCCTCCACTTT	CASSQDRGSSYNSPLHF
TRBJ1-2	TRBV10-3	few	NA	TGTGCCATCAGGGGACCCAGGGTTTCAGATGGCTACACCTTC	CAIRGPRVSDGYTF
TRBJ2-3	TRBV2	many	NA	TGTGCCAGTACTAGAGCAGTCACAGATACGCAGTATTTT	CASTRAVTDTQYF
TRBJ2-7	TRBV10-2	NA	NA	TGCGCCAGCAGCCGGGACATAGACTACGAGCAGTACTTC	CASSRDIDYEQYF
TRBJ2-2	TRBV20-1	many	NA	TGCAGTGCTCAGGGACCCCACTTGAAGAACACCGGGGAGCTGTTTTTT	CSAQGPHLKNTGELFF
TRBJ2-1	TRBV29-1	NA	NA	TGCAGCGTTGACGGTCGCTCGGGGGCACACAATGAGCAGTTCTTC	CSVDGRSGAHNEQFF
TRBJ2-3	TRBV24-1	NA	TRBD1	TGTGCCACCAGTGAACCCCCTGGGACAGCAGGAGCAGATACGCAGTATTTT	CATSEPPGTAGADTQYF
TRBJ2-1	TRBV19	NA	NA	TGTGCCAGTAGTATACGGACGGAGATCAATGAGCAGTTCTTC	CASSIRTEINEQFF
TRBJ1-3	TRBV15	NA	NA	TGTGCCACCAGCAGAGCTTGGACGGAGTCTGGAAACACCATATATTTT	CATSRAWTESGNTIYF
TRBJ2-1	TRBV20-1	many	TRBD2	TGCAGTGCTACCACCTCCTCTCGGCTAGCGGAAATTTACAATGAGCAGTTCTTC	CSATTSSRLAEIYNEQFF
TRBJ2-1	TRBV7-9	NA	NA	TGTGCCAGCAGCTTAGGCATCCAAGAGCAGTTCTTC	CASSLGIQEQFF
TRBJ2-1	TRBV19	NA	NA	TGTGCCAGTAGTGTCAATGCCGTGCCGGCGAGGTCCTACAATGAGCAGTTCTTC	CASSVNAVPARSYNEQFF
TRBJ1-2	TRBV12-3/TRBV12-4	many	NA	TGTGCCAGCAGTCTTGAGGTTGGTGGCTACACCTTC	CASSLEVGGYTF
TRBJ2-5	TRBV9	NA	NA	TGTGCCAGCAGCGTATCCGCAGGCGACGTCGAGACCCAGTACTTC	CASSVSAGDVETQYF
TRBJ2-1	TRBV23-1	many	TRBD2	TGCGCCAGCAACTCGTTGGGACTAGCGGGGACCAAATACAATGAGCAGTTCTTC	CASNSLGLAGTKYNEQFF
TRBJ2-7	TRBV10-3	NA	NA	TGTGCCATCAGGCAAACAGCGGAAGAGCAGTACTTC	CAIRQTAEEQYF
TRBJ2-7	TRBV10-3	NA	TRBD2	TGTGCCATCAGGGCCGGGACTAGCGGGAGAGACGGGTCCTACGAGCAGTACTTC	CAIRAGTSGRDGSYEQYF
TRBJ1-5	TRBV19	many	TRBD1	TGTGCCAGTAGTGTACAGGGGGGCAATCAGCCCCAGCATTTT	CASSVQGGNQPQHF
TRBJ1-1	TRBV5-1	many	NA	TGCGCCAGCAGCTTGGATTCCTCCACCACTGAAGCTTTCTTT	CASSLDSSTTEAFF
TRBJ2-6	TRBV6-1	many	NA	TGTGCCAGCTCCCTACCGGGCTCTGGGGCCAACGTCCTGACTTTC	CASSLPGSGANVLTF
TRBJ1-2	TRBV29-1	NA	NA	TGCAGCGTTGGCGGCCCCCAAGATGGCTACACCTTC	CSVGGPQDGYTF
TRBJ2-2	TRBV9	NA	TRBD1	TGTGCCAGCAGCGCCAGGACAGGGGTCACCGGGGAGCTGTTTTTT	CASSARTGVTGELFF
TRBJ2-7	TRBV28	many	NA	TGTGCCAGCAGCCTCAACCGTTACGAGCAGTACTTC	CASSLNRYEQYF
TRBJ2-7	TRBV19	many	TRBD1	TGTGCCAGTAGTATAGGCGACAGGGGCGTCTACGAGCAGTACTTC	CASSIGDRGVYEQYF
TRBJ1-1	TRBV10-2	NA	NA	TGCGCCAGCGGTGTGCAGGTACACACTGAAGCTTTCTTT	CASGVQVHTEAFF
TRBJ2-3	TRBV7-2	few	NA	TGTGCCAGCAGCCCCCCGCTGTATTTT	CASSPPLYF
TRBJ1-2	TRBV20-1	NA	NA	TGCAGTGCTAGTGGCAGGTACTCCTATGGCTACACCTTC	CSASGRYSYGYTF
TRBJ2-7	TRBV20-1	few	TRBD1	TGCAGTGCCATAGGAGACAGGGGCTACGAGCAGTACTTC	CSAIGDRGYEQYF
TRBJ2-5	TRBV2	many	NA	TGTGCCAGCAACAGGCAAGAGACCCAGTACTTC	CASNRQETQYF
TRBJ2-5	TRBV2	few	NA	TGTGCCAGCAGCTTCATCGGCGGCGAGGAGACCCAGTACTTC	CASSFIGGEETQYF
TRBJ1-5	TRBV7-2	NA	NA	TGTGCCAGCAGCTTAGCACAGGAACAGCCCCAGCATTTT	CASSLAQEQPQHF
TRBJ2-1	TRBV10-2	NA	TRBD2	TGCGCCGTACAGGGTTACCAGCGGGGGAACAATGAGCAGTTCTTC	CAVQGYQRGNNEQFF
TRBJ2-3	TRBV20-1	NA	NA	TGCAGTGCTACTTCGGCGACAGCGAGCACAGATACGCAGTATTTT	CSATSATASTDTQYF
TRBJ2-7	TRBV6-1	many	TRBD2	TGTGCCAGCAGGGGGGGGTCCTACGAGCAGTACTTC	CASRGGSYEQYF
TRBJ2-2	TRBV11-1	many	NA	TGTGCCAGCAGCCCTAGCCCGACAGTCACCGGGGAGCTGTTTTTT	CASSPSPTVTGELFF
TRBJ1-5	TRBV3-1	NA	NA	TGTGCCAGCAGCCAAGATCTTAAGGTTCTGCAGCCCCAGCATTTT	CASSQDLKVLQPQHF
TRBJ2-2	TRBV15	NA	NA	TGTGCCACCAGCAGACGTCAGGGTAACACCGGGGAGCTGTTTTTT	CATSRRQGNTGELFF
TRBJ1-1	TRBV25-1	many	NA	TGTGCCAGCGGCAGGTTGAACACTGAAGCTTTCTTT	CASGRLNTEAFF